This T cell receptor beta chain was documented in a study of T cell repertoires in cytomegalovirus infection. Study background: Recently identified HLA-C-restricted CMV epitopes were among the peptides used. CMV infection plus the matching HLA type was flagged by public TCR beta signatures.

On this clonotype itself: What it recognizes is unknown.

The CDR3 runs to 15 residues. The V end lost 0 bases, the J end lost 3 bases, and 10 bases lay between the germline ends. Looked up from germline, CDR1 is LGHNA and CDR2 is YSLEER. MiXCR, run by TCRdb on the reads, gives a single entry per CDR3 protein. The repertoire holds some 940,000 distinct CDR3 sequences, with about a third as singletons. J is TRBJ2-3 and V is TRBV4-3; D might be TRBD1 (5 bases). The TCR was taken from a human donor in good health (CMV status not recorded). Some clones in this sample may be carry-over from other donors' samples. The input for sequencing was cultured CD8+ T cells from PBMCs, taken from culture after CMV antigen stimulation. CDR3 nucleotide sequence: TGCGCCAGCAGCCAAGAAAGGGGTCGGACAGATACGCAGTATTTT. Protein product: CASSQERGRTDTQYF.